This T cell receptor beta chain was sequenced in a study of blood T cell repertoires in COVID-19. Study-level background: Whether acute or convalescent, the COVID-19 samples came from the United States, Italy and Spain. PBMCs, B-cell-depleted T cells, or T cells provided the cDNA or gDNA that made up the material.

CDR3 length: 16 residues. Germline CDR1 reads MNHNS; CDR2 reads SASEGT. V lost 4 bases and J 4 bases, leaving 19 bases between the germline ends. Original processing notes: Estimation of nucleated cell counts was performed using reference gene primer amplification. Here immunoSEQ multiplex PCR was the method, and the copy in TCRdb shows in-frame clones only, minus some. V, J and clone size reflect that table, while D and trimming were determined from the DNA. The sample lists under 40,000 clones, over 70% occurring once. This TCR was recovered from a middle-aged man with active or convalescent COVID-19. Sequences were obtained from peripheral blood. This chain uses TRBV6-1 with TRBJ1-1, with D maybe TRBD1 (6 bases). CDR3 sequence (DNA): TGTGCCAGCAGTGCTCCACAAACAGGGTCGGGCACTGAAGCTTTCTTT. Protein product: CASSAPQTGSGTEAFF.